These T cell receptor beta chains were read from a single sample in a study of T cell changes during pregnancy in multiple sclerosis. The method was immunoSEQ multiplex PCR; TCRdb's version includes in-frame clones alone and lacks a portion of them. The sample consists of about 100,000 clones, over 80% of them appearing once. Source: peripheral blood, taken after pregnancy. The receptors derive from a female donor with multiple sclerosis, enrolled in a pregnancy study. CDR3s include the opening cysteine and the closing phenylalanine or tryptophan. The D gene is left open where the match is weak. Size tells how often a clone was seen (once, few, many) or the class of an expanded clone, and some rows leave it out.

length: 13
J: TRBJ2-3
size: NA
V: TRBV9
D: NA
CDR3: CASSGTGFDTQYF
DNA: TGTGCCAGCAGCGGAACAGGGTTCGATACGCAGTATTTT

length: 18
J: TRBJ2-7
size: NA
V: TRBV2
D: TRBD2
CDR3: CASNWGQTSGKVRYEQYF
DNA: TGTGCCAGCAACTGGGGCCAGACTAGCGGGAAAGTAAGGTACGAGCAGTACTTC

length: 17
J: TRBJ2-2
size: NA
V: TRBV10-3
D: TRBD1
CDR3: CAISESRQGVSGGELFF
DNA: TGTGCCATCAGTGAGTCTCGGCAGGGGGTCAGTGGCGGGGAGCTGTTTTTT

length: 14
J: TRBJ1-2
size: NA
V: TRBV7-2
D: TRBD1
CDR3: CASSGTGLADGYTF
DNA: TGTGCCAGCAGCGGGACAGGGTTAGCTGATGGCTACACCTTC

length: 16
J: TRBJ1-2
size: NA
V: TRBV30
D: TRBD1
CDR3: CAWKPGTGVYAYGYTF
DNA: TGTGCCTGGAAACCCGGGACAGGCGTGTACGCTTATGGCTACACCTTC

length: 17
J: TRBJ2-1
size: NA
V: TRBV9
D: TRBD2
CDR3: CASSVDIAGGPVNEQFF
DNA: TGTGCCAGCAGCGTAGATATTGCGGGAGGGCCGGTCAATGAGCAGTTCTTC

length: 14
J: TRBJ1-2
size: NA
V: TRBV5-1
D: NA
CDR3: CASNRFTGDYGYTF
DNA: TGCGCCAGCAATCGGTTCACGGGGGACTATGGCTACACCTTC

length: 14
J: TRBJ2-1
size: NA
V: TRBV4-1
D: NA
CDR3: CASSQATVYNEQFF
DNA: TGCGCCAGCAGCCAAGCGACAGTCTACAATGAGCAGTTCTTC

length: 14
J: TRBJ2-5
size: once
V: TRBV7-2
D: NA
CDR3: CASSPGVAKETQYF
DNA: TGTGCCAGCAGCCCAGGGGTCGCGAAAGAGACCCAGTACTTC

length: 14
J: TRBJ2-7
size: NA
V: TRBV19
D: NA
CDR3: CASSSLTGSYEQYF
DNA: TGTGCCAGTAGTTCATTGACAGGTTCCTACGAGCAGTACTTC

length: 15
J: TRBJ2-3
size: NA
V: TRBV5-6
D: NA
CDR3: CASSLALAYTDTQYF
DNA: TGTGCCAGCAGCTTGGCCCTAGCCTACACAGATACGCAGTATTTT

length: 15
J: TRBJ1-2
size: NA
V: TRBV30
D: TRBD1
CDR3: CAWSEGTGGDYGYTF
DNA: TGTGCCTGGAGTGAGGGGACAGGGGGCGACTATGGCTACACCTTC

length: 14
J: TRBJ1-1
size: NA
V: TRBV2
D: TRBD1
CDR3: CASSVQGVNTEAFF
DNA: TGTGCCAGCAGTGTTCAGGGGGTGAACACTGAAGCTTTCTTT

length: 12
J: TRBJ1-3
size: NA
V: TRBV6-6
D: NA
CDR3: CASRNSANTIYF
DNA: TGTGCCAGTAGAAACTCTGCTAACACCATATATTTT

length: 14
J: TRBJ1-6
size: NA
V: TRBV7-2
D: NA
CDR3: CASSPRIGGSPLHF
DNA: TGTGCCAGCAGCCCCCGGATCGGCGGTTCACCCCTCCACTTT

length: 15
J: TRBJ2-5
size: NA
V: TRBV4-3
D: NA
CDR3: CASSQPVGGSATQYF
DNA: TGCGCCAGCAGCCAACCGGTCGGCGGTTCTGCGACCCAGTACTTC